This T cell receptor (beta chain) was recorded in a study of cytomegalovirus exposure and HLA in healthy donors. Researchers ran the PCR with 60 Vbeta and 13 Jbeta primers. TCRdb's copy holds only in-frame clones and misses some; the assay was immunoSEQ multiplex PCR. The table has over 95,000 clones, approximately 74% seen once. Trimming cost V 2 bases and J 5 bases, with 15 bases left between them. The CDR3 totals 15 residues. Germline V gene sequence: CDR1 MNHEY, CDR2 SVGAGI. Material: PBMCs. The rearrangement joins TRBV6-5 to TRBJ2-5; a weak D match, TRBD2 (5 bases). This sequence was found in a woman in her thirties or forties in good health and CMV-seropositive. The CDR3 reads CASSYAGGPGETQYF. In DNA, the CDR3 is TGTGCCAGCAGTTACGCTGGTGGTCCGGGGGAGACCCAGTACTTC.